The next 29 T cell receptor beta chains were all read from a single sample in a study of identical twins. TCRdb redid the calling of the 5' RACE reads with MiXCR, one entry per CDR3 protein. Here the sample spans roughly 770,000 distinct CDR3 sequences, around a sixth being singletons. This sample was shared with a second study, whose subject was T cells expressing NK-cell markers.

What was sequenced was PBMCs. The receptors come from a woman younger than 30 in good health.

The sample holds a few counts of this clonotype. CDR3 protein: CSARDPFSPLHF. As DNA, the CDR3 is TGCAGTGCTAGAGATCCGTTTTCACCCCTCCACTTT. V is TRBV20-1 and J is TRBJ1-6; D uncertain. Germline CDR1 and CDR2: DFQATT and SNEGSKA (reference sequence). The CDR3 has 12 amino acids. With 0 bases removed from V and 9 bases from J, the gap between germline ends came to 6 bases.

The chain uses TRBV7-8 and TRBJ2-5; D is unclear. The V end lost 5 bases, the J end lost 0 bases, and 13 bases lay between the germline ends. CDR1 and CDR2 (germline): SGHVS, FQNEAQ. This CDR3 is built from 15 residues. In nucleotides, the CDR3 is TGTGCCAGCAGCCCCCCGTTTTGGTACCAAGAGACCCAGTACTTC. It encodes CASSPPFWYQETQYF.

This clonotype was picked up one time. The gene calls are TRBV18 and TRBJ2-3; the D gene is possibly TRBD1 (5 bases). Trimming pared 4 bases from V and 1 base from J, leaving 15 bases between. The CDR3 is 16 amino acids. Germline V gene data show CDR1 as KGHSH and CDR2 as LQKENI. The CDR3 loop is CASSRTPQSRTDTQYF. CDR3 coding DNA: TGTGCCAGCTCACGGACACCGCAAAGTCGCACAGATACGCAGTATTTT.

This clonotype was seen a handful of times. The rearrangement links TRBV20-1 to TRBJ2-5, with 8 bases fitting TRBD2. The V and J ends lost 6 bases and 5 bases, in that order; junction bases with no gene match: 8. This CDR3 spans 13 amino acids. Germline assignment: CDR1 DFQATT and CDR2 SNEGSKA (reference sequence). The CDR3 region is CSAGPGGAETQYF. CDR3 DNA sequence: TGCAGTGCCGGGCCCGGGGGGGCGGAGACCCAGTACTTC.

This clonotype was seen only a few times. This rearrangement joins TRBV10-3 to TRBJ2-5; tentatively, D is TRBD1 or TRBD2 (5 bases each). This CDR3 region has 15 residues. Germline loops: CDR1 ENHRY, CDR2 SYGVKD. Trimming stripped 6 bases from V and 1 base from J, with 15 bases between. CDR3 DNA: TGTGCCATCAGGGGGACGGCTGTAACCCAAGAGACCCAGTACTTC. Residues: CAIRGTAVTQETQYF.

This clonotype was counted many times. The chain joins TRBV4-3 to TRBJ2-7; D is perhaps TRBD2 (6 bases). CDR1 and CDR2 from the germline V gene are LGHNA and YSLEER. CDR3 length: 16 amino acids. V lost 4 bases, J lost 2 bases, and 18 bases lay in between. Written as DNA, the CDR3 is TGCGCCAGCAGCCGAGAGTTTTTAGCGGACCCCTACGAGCAGTACTTC. Amino acids: CASSREFLADPYEQYF.

This clonotype was detected ten times or more. The rearrangement joins TRBV12-3 or TRBV12-4 to TRBJ1-1; no definite D call. V was clipped by 5 bases and J by 7 bases, with 8 bases between them. CDR3 length: 11 amino acids. The CDR3 spells CASSVGLEAFF. The CDR3 DNA sequence: TGTGCCAGCAGTGTAGGCCTTGAAGCTTTCTTT.

This clonotype was seen a few times. The genes are TRBV30 and TRBJ2-1, with 9 nucleotides matching TRBD2. CDR3 size: 14 residues. Germline lookup yields CDR1 GTSNPN and CDR2 SVGIG (reference sequence). The junction had 4 bases not matched to a gene; V was cut back by 1 base and J by 6 bases. The DNA for the CDR3 is TGTGCCTGGAGTGAGGTAGCGGGAGTCAATGAGCAGTTCTTC. This codes for CAWSEVAGVNEQFF.

The chain joins TRBV12-3 or TRBV12-4 to TRBJ2-5, with 11 positions matching TRBD2. Losses at the gene ends were 6 bases for V and 5 bases for J; bases not matched to a gene: 8. The CDR3 length is 15 residues. The CDR3: CASRPGLAEQETQYF. Here the CDR3 DNA reads TGTGCCAGCAGACCGGGACTAGCGGAGCAGGAGACCCAGTACTTC.

This sequence joins TRBV7-9 and TRBJ1-1; no firm D call. Trimming stripped 5 bases from V and 2 bases from J, with 9 bases between. Germline V gives CDR1 SEHNR, CDR2 FQNEAQ (reference sequence). The CDR3 contains 13 residues. The CDR3 DNA reads as TGTGCCAGCAGCCAGCCGATAAACACTGAAGCTTTCTTT. This sequence encodes CASSQPINTEAFF.

The chain couples TRBV6-2 or TRBV6-3 to TRBJ2-7; 12 bases align to TRBD2. The CDR3 length is 15 residues. Germline V gene sequence: CDR1 MNHEY, CDR2 SVGEGT. V lost 7 bases to trimming and J lost 3 bases; unmatched junction nucleotides: 7. For the CDR3, the DNA is TGTGCCAGCAAAGACGTGGGACTAGCGGGCTACGAGCAGTACTTC. This sequence encodes CASKDVGLAGYEQYF.

A few counts support this clonotype. The V and J genes are TRBV29-1 and TRBJ1-1; no clear D. Trimming shortened V by 0 bases and J by 2 bases, and 10 bases separated the two germline ends. This CDR3 has 14 residues. Germline CDR1 and CDR2: SQVTM and ANQGSEA. The CDR3 coding sequence is TGCAGCGTTGAAGATCCGCGGCTAAACACTGAAGCTTTCTTT. Its protein is CSVEDPRLNTEAFF.

This clonotype appeared a few times. The genes are TRBV5-1 and TRBJ2-7; no definite D call. V lost 4 bases, J lost 5 bases, and 19 bases lay in between. Germline V gene sequence: CDR1 SGHRS, CDR2 YFSETQ. This CDR3 has 15 amino acids. The CDR3 nucleotides read TGCGCCAGCAGCCTCCAACACCTAAGTTTCAACGAGCAGTACTTC. Protein: CASSLQHLSFNEQYF.

The genes are TRBV12-3 or TRBV12-4 and TRBJ2-1; 7 nucleotides match TRBD2. CDR3 size: 14 residues. V shed 6 bases and J 5 bases; nucleotides not matched to a gene: 7. The CDR3 sequence: CASRPWGGHNEQFF. The CDR3 coding sequence is TGTGCCAGCAGGCCCTGGGGAGGGCACAATGAGCAGTTCTTC.

This clonotype has more than one count but fewer than ten. This chain joins TRBV6-5 and TRBJ2-7; D is uncertain. The CDR3 sequence is 15 residues long. The germline V gene has CDR1 MNHEY and CDR2 SVGAGI. Deletions cut 3 bases from V and 2 bases from J, with 14 bases between. As DNA, the CDR3 is TGTGCCAGCAGTTATTCCAGCCCCGAACCCTACGAGCAGTACTTC. Its protein product is CASSYSSPEPYEQYF.

The chain employs TRBV12-3 or TRBV12-4 and TRBJ1-5; no clear D gene. The CDR3 has 15 residues. Deletions cut 6 bases from V and 6 bases from J, with 18 bases between. The CDR3 DNA is TGTGCCAGCAGCCGAAACTCGGCGTCGGGTCAGCCCCAGCATTTT. The encoded protein is CASSRNSASGQPQHF.

The chain is built from TRBV5-1 and TRBJ2-7, with D possibly TRBD2 on 6 matching bases. Trimming removed 0 bases at V and 6 bases at J, with 10 bases between. Per the germline V gene, CDR1 is SGHRS and CDR2 is YFSETQ. The CDR3 consists of 13 residues. CDR3 amino acids: CASSLEAGGEQYF. The CDR3 DNA is TGCGCCAGCAGCTTGGAGGCCGGGGGCGAGCAGTACTTC.

The chain is built from TRBV5-1 and TRBJ2-1; possible D gene TRBD2, 6 bases. There are 14 residues in the CDR3. The germline V gene has CDR1 SGHRS and CDR2 YFSETQ. V lost 7 bases and J 5 bases, leaving 16 bases between the germline ends. The CDR3, as DNA: TGCGCCAGCCACGGGGGTGGGGGAAACAATGAGCAGTTCTTC. It yields the protein CASHGGGGNNEQFF.

The chain uses TRBV12-3 or TRBV12-4 and TRBJ2-4, with a weak D call TRBD1 (5 bases). The CDR3 has 15 amino acids. The V end lost 1 base, the J end lost 1 base, and 8 bases lay between the germline ends. CDR3 loop: CASSLDQGAKNIQYF. The CDR3 DNA sequence: TGTGCCAGCAGTTTAGACCAGGGTGCCAAAAACATTCAGTACTTC.

V gene TRBV20-1 combines with J gene TRBJ2-5, with TRBD2 identical over 7 bases. With 5 bases clipped from V and 0 bases from J, the junction kept 9 bases outside the gene matches. Germline V gives CDR1 DFQATT, CDR2 SNEGSKA (reference sequence). This CDR3 contains 15 residues. Here the CDR3 DNA reads TGCAGTGCTCTGACCGGGACTACATACCAAGAGACCCAGTACTTC. Translation gives CSALTGTTYQETQYF.

A few counts support this clonotype. The V gene is TRBV11-2, the J gene TRBJ2-3; no clear D gene. This CDR3 is 14 amino acids long. V lost 6 bases and J 2 bases, leaving 12 bases between the germline ends. CDR1 is SGHAT and CDR2 is FQNNGV in the germline V gene. The CDR3 reads CASSPIFLTDTQYF. CDR3 in DNA: TGTGCCAGCAGTCCCATCTTCCTCACAGATACGCAGTATTTT.

This clonotype was seen only a few times. The chain uses TRBV25-1 and TRBJ2-7; a possible D gene is TRBD2 (6 bases). Germline values: CDR1 MGHDK, CDR2 SYGVNS. V was clipped by 3 bases and J by 7 bases, with 13 bases between them. This CDR3 is 13 amino acids long. The CDR3 loop is CASSDLSGGEQYF. The CDR3, as DNA: TGTGCCAGCAGTGATTTGAGTGGAGGGGAGCAGTACTTC.

The chain couples TRBV6-2 or TRBV6-3 to TRBJ1-5, with D tentatively TRBD1 (6 bases). CDR3 length: 16 amino acids. V lost 5 bases to trimming and J lost 5 bases, with 19 bases between them. CDR1 is MNHEY and CDR2 is SVGEGT in the germline V gene. The CDR3 sequence is CASSPPGQGIYQPQHF. CDR3 coding DNA: TGTGCCAGCAGTCCACCGGGACAAGGAATCTATCAGCCCCAGCATTTT.

This chain links TRBV4-1 with TRBJ2-1; 7 nucleotides line up with TRBD2. Germline CDR1 is MGHRA and CDR2 is YSYEKL. The ends lost 3 bases at V and 0 bases at J; junction bases unmatched: 23. CDR3 length: 22 residues. The CDR3 sequence: CASSQRGIFETSNFSSYNEQFF. The CDR3 DNA reads TGCGCCAGCAGCCAGCGGGGGATTTTCGAGACTAGCAACTTCAGCTCCTACAATGAGCAGTTCTTC.

This chain joins TRBV7-3 and TRBJ2-2, with D hard to call. The CDR3 covers 13 residues. The V and J ends lost 3 bases and 5 bases respectively, with 7 bases between them. Germline V gives CDR1 SGHTA, CDR2 FQGTGA. CDR3 protein: CASSLAFTGELFF. The CDR3 coding sequence is TGTGCCAGCAGCTTGGCCTTTACCGGGGAGCTGTTTTTT.

The rearrangement links TRBV7-9 to TRBJ2-3; 8 nucleotides line up with TRBD1. CDR3 size: 15 residues. After removal of 5 bases from V and 4 bases from J, the junction contained 8 bases not matched to a gene. Germline V gene lookup returns CDR1 SEHNR and CDR2 FQNEAQ (reference sequence). The CDR3 is CASSPWTGSADTQYF. The DNA for the CDR3 is TGTGCCAGCAGCCCCTGGACAGGGTCGGCAGATACGCAGTATTTT.

This rearrangement joins TRBV30 to TRBJ2-1; D gene unclear. Deletions cut 2 bases from V and 9 bases from J, with 5 bases between. This CDR3 comprises 10 residues. Germline V gives CDR1 GTSNPN, CDR2 SVGIG (reference sequence). DNA of the CDR3: TGTGCCTGGAGTCAATCTGAGCAGTTCTTC. Its protein is CAWSQSEQFF. Based on the CDR3 plus reference TRBV30 and TRBJ2-1, the full variable domain is SQTIHQWPATLVQPVGSPLSLECTVEGTSNPNLYWYRQAAGRGLQLLFYSVGIGQISSEVPQNLSASRPQDRQFILSSKKLLLSDSGFYLCAWSQSEQFFGPGTRLTVL.

This clonotype was seen ten or more times. The chain employs TRBV6-1 and TRBJ2-7, with D perhaps TRBD1 (6 bases). Trimming removed 5 bases from V and 4 bases from J, with 12 bases in between. CDR1 and CDR2 (germline): MNHNS, SASEGT. CDR3 length: 13 amino acids. The CDR3 sequence: CASSRTGQYEQYF. The CDR3 nucleotides read TGTGCCAGCAGTAGAACCGGACAGTACGAGCAGTACTTC.

A few counts support this clonotype. V and J are TRBV27 and TRBJ2-5; D is unclear. This CDR3 contains 12 residues. In germline, CDR1 is MNHEY, CDR2 SMNVEV (reference sequence). Trimming left V 5 bases short and J 5 bases short, with 9 bases between. CDR3 coding DNA: TGTGCCAGCAGTCCGAACTGGGAGACCCAGTACTTC. As protein: CASSPNWETQYF.